This T cell receptor (beta chain) originates from a study of cytomegalovirus exposure and HLA in healthy donors. The study, taken as a whole, reports: Later genetic work tied a missense DCLRE1C variant to beta-chain V and J trimming. TRBV6-2, TRBV6-3 and other indistinguishable V segments were excluded. A later analysis found TCR association rates differed by HLA locus, highest for DRB1 and lowest for HLA-C.

Per the germline V gene, CDR1 is SGHRS and CDR2 is YFSETQ. The CDR3 loop spans 16 amino acids. The junction had 9 bases not matched to a gene; V was cut back by 3 bases and J by 2 bases. For this clone: Its specificity is unknown.

Use of 60 Vbeta and 13 Jbeta primers characterized the PCR. Profiled with immunoSEQ multiplex PCR; TCRdb holds only in-frame clones, not every one. The sample holds about 92,000 clones; over 70% are singletons and the top ten take roughly 1.1%. This clonotype was sampled from a girl aged 2-10 years in good health and CMV-seropositive. The V call is TRBV5-1, the J call TRBJ2-3; TRBD2 matches at 7 bases. The sample taken for sequencing was PBMCs. The CDR3 here is CASSSTGEGLTDTQYF. Written as DNA, the CDR3 is TGCGCCAGCAGCTCCACCGGGGAGGGCCTCACAGATACGCAGTATTTT.